The table lists the clone carrying this T cell receptor (beta chain) with a few counts. The same CDR3 also results from other DNA sequences found in this sample. Germline CDR1 is SNHLY and CDR2 is FYNNEI. The CDR3 covers 14 residues. Trimming left V 1 base short and J 4 bases short, with 8 bases between. Clones were sequenced by immunoSEQ multiplex PCR, and TCRdb holds only the in-frame ones, with some missing. The repertoire holds 90,000 to 120,000 clones, with just under 85% as singletons. The data were taken from a study of blood T cell repertoires in COVID-19. Study-wide background: From T cells, B-cell-depleted T cells, or PBMCs came the material, which was cDNA or gDNA.

The rearrangement uses TRBV2 and TRBJ1-5; D is unresolved. Material: peripheral blood. The TCR comes from a woman at least 80 years old with active or convalescent COVID-19. CDR3 sequence: CASSEEGGNQPQHF. In nucleotides, the CDR3 is TGTGCCAGCAGTGAAGAAGGAGGGAATCAGCCCCAGCATTTT.